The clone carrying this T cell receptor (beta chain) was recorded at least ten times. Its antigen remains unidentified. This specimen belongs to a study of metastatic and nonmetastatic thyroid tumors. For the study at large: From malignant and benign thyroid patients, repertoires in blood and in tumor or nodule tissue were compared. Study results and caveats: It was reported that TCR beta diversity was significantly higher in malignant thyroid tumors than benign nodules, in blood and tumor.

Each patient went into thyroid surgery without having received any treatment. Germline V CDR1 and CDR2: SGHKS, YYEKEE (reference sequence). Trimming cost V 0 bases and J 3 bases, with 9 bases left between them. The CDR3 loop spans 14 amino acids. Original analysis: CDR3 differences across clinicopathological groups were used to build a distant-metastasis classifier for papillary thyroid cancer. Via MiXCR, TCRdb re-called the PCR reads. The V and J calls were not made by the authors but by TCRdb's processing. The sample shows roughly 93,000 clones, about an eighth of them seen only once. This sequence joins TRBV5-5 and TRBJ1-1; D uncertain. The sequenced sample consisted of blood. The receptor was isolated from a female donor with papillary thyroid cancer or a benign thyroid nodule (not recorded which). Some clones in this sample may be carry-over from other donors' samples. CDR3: CASSLEGVYTEAFF. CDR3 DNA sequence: TGTGCCAGCAGCTTGGAGGGAGTATACACTGAAGCTTTCTTT. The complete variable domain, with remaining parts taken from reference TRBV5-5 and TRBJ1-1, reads DAGVTQSPTHLIKTRGQQVTLRCSPISGHKSVSWYQQVLGQGPQFIFQYYEKEERGRGNFPDRFSARQFPNYSSELNVNALLLGDSALYLCASSLEGVYTEAFFGQGTRLTVV.